The 20 T cell receptor beta chains given below trace back to one sample, sequenced in a study of T cells after yellow fever vaccination. From the 5' RACE reads, TCRdb called clonotypes with MiXCR, one entry per CDR3 protein. The sample carries 450,000 to 550,000 distinct CDR3 sequences, about 19% recorded once. The source was PBMCs, collected 15 days after the yellow fever booster vaccination. The receptors were gathered from a man younger than 45 who received the YFV17D yellow fever vaccine.

This clonotype was observed a few times. V and J are TRBV13 and TRBJ2-7; either TRBD1 or TRBD2 may supply D (5 bases each). The CDR3 consists of 14 residues. With 5 bases removed from V and 0 bases from J, the gap between germline ends came to 11 bases. The V gene's germline CDR1 is PRHDT and CDR2 FYEKMQ (reference sequence). The CDR3 DNA reads TGTGCCAGCAGCGAGGGACCCAGCTCCTACGAGCAGTACTTC. This translates into CASSEGPSSYEQYF. Using reference TRBV13 and TRBJ2-7 for the parts outside the CDR3, the full variable domain is AAGVIQSPRHLIKEKRETATLKCYPIPRHDTVYWYQQGPGQDPQFLISFYEKMQSDKGSIPDRFSAQQFSDYHSELNMSSLELGDSALYFCASSEGPSSYEQYFGPGTRLTVT.

This clonotype was counted between two and nine times. This chain links TRBV5-1 with TRBJ1-1; no definite D call. CDR1 is SGHRS, CDR2 YFSETQ, per germline. CDR3 length: 12 residues. V dropped 5 bases and J dropped 3 bases, with 8 bases sitting between them. This chain's CDR3 is CASRNGYTEAFF. CDR3 nucleotide sequence: TGCGCCAGCAGGAACGGGTACACTGAAGCTTTCTTT.

This chain uses TRBV5-1 with TRBJ2-7; D remains ambiguous. Trimming took 0 bases from V and 4 from J, leaving 14 bases between them. From germline, CDR1 is SGHRS and CDR2 YFSETQ. This CDR3 has 15 amino acids. The CDR3 region is CASSLAGDFSYEQYF. The CDR3 DNA reads TGCGCCAGCAGCTTGGCCGGTGACTTTTCGTACGAGCAGTACTTC.

This clonotype was seen more than once but under ten times. The chain uses TRBV29-1 and TRBJ2-1; 8 bases are shared with TRBD2. J was trimmed by 6 bases and V by 7 bases; bases with no gene match: 2. CDR1 SQVTM and CDR2 ANQGSEA come from the germline V gene. This CDR3 is built from 11 residues. The CDR3 DNA follows: TGCAGCGCTGGGACTAGCAATGAGCAGTTCTTC. Its translation: CSAGTSNEQFF.

This clonotype was seen only a few times. For the CDR3, the DNA is TGTGCCAGCAGATTATGGCAGAACACTGAAGCTTTCTTT. Residues: CASRLWQNTEAFF. V usage is TRBV12-3 or TRBV12-4 and J usage is TRBJ1-1; D unclear. Trimming left V 6 bases short and J 1 base short, with 9 bases between. The CDR3 totals 13 residues.

The chain employs TRBV23-1 and TRBJ2-1, with no clear D. TRBV23-1 is designated an ORF whose function remains uncertain. There are 11 residues in the CDR3. The V and J ends lost 7 bases and 8 bases respectively, with 9 bases between them. This chain's CDR3 is CASTRCDEQFF. The CDR3 coding sequence is TGCGCCAGCACACGGTGCGATGAGCAGTTCTTC.

This clonotype has more than one count but fewer than ten. The genes are TRBV10-3 and TRBJ2-2; D is unresolved. Trimming removed 6 bases from V and 4 bases from J, with 9 bases in between. CDR1 ENHRY and CDR2 SYGVKD come from the germline V gene. There are 13 residues in the CDR3. CDR3 sequence reads: CAISPSGTGELFF. The CDR3 nucleotides read TGTGCCATCAGCCCTTCCGGCACCGGGGAGCTGTTTTTT.

This clonotype was seen only a few times. The V and J genes are TRBV10-3 and TRBJ2-1; 8 bases line up with TRBD2. CDR1 and CDR2 from the germline V gene are ENHRY and SYGVKD. Unmatched junction bases numbered 12, after V lost 2 bases and J lost 9 bases. The CDR3 length is 16 residues. CDR3 nucleotides: TGTGCCATCAGTGAGAGGGCGGGGACTAGTGGGGGTGAGCAGTTCTTC. Amino acids: CAISERAGTSGGEQFF.

The J gene is TRBJ1-1, the V gene TRBV19; D uncertain. The CDR3 is made up of 13 amino acids. The germline V and J ends were trimmed by 3 bases and 5 bases, with 10 bases remaining between them. Germline V gene data show CDR1 as LNHDA and CDR2 as SQIVND (reference sequence). CDR3 sequence (DNA): TGTGCCAGTAGTATGGAAGGCCGGACTGAAGCTTTCTTT. This codes for CASSMEGRTEAFF.

The CDR3 region is CATRLGLAGAGELFF. The CDR3 DNA sequence: TGTGCCACACGATTGGGACTAGCGGGAGCCGGGGAGCTGTTTTTT. V usage is TRBV12-3 or TRBV12-4 and J usage is TRBJ2-2, with 14 positions matching TRBD2. The ends lost 10 bases at V and 6 bases at J; junction bases unmatched: 7. The CDR3 consists of 15 residues.

This clonotype was observed a few times. The chain joins TRBV15 to TRBJ1-5; D gene uncertain. V was shortened by 4 bases and J by 5 bases, with 9 bases between the two germline ends. The germline V gene encodes CDR1 LNHNV and CDR2 YYDKDF (reference sequence). This CDR3 comprises 13 residues. CDR3 nucleotide sequence: TGTGCCACCAGCATCCCCGGGGATCAGCCCCAGCATTTT. Translating it yields CATSIPGDQPQHF. The whole variable domain, remainder taken from reference TRBV15 and TRBJ1-5, is DAMVIQNPRYQVTQFGKPVTLSCSQTLNHNVMYWYQQKSSQAPKLLFHYYDKDFNNEADTPDNFQSRRPNTSFCFLDIRSPGLGDTAMYLCATSIPGDQPQHFGDGTRLSIL.

This rearrangement joins TRBV14 to TRBJ2-3; D unclear. Trimming cost V 1 base and J 0 bases, with 5 bases left between them. The CDR3 contains 14 residues. Germline V gives CDR1 SGHDN, CDR2 FVKESK. The CDR3, as DNA: TGTGCCAGCAGCCAAGCCACTAGCACAGATACGCAGTATTTT. Translation gives CASSQATSTDTQYF.

This clonotype showed up just a few times. The gene calls are TRBV12-3 or TRBV12-4 and TRBJ1-1; D may be TRBD1 (5 bases). Trimming left V 6 bases short and J 4 bases short, with 15 bases between. This CDR3 has 14 amino acids. In DNA, the CDR3 is TGTGCCAGCAGAGGGGTATTCCCGGGCACTGAAGCTTTCTTT. This codes for CASRGVFPGTEAFF.

The chain employs TRBV30 and TRBJ2-7; no definite D call. The CDR3 length is 11 residues. V was trimmed by 4 bases and J by 9 bases, leaving 13 bases between them. CDR1 and CDR2 from the germline V gene are GTSNPN and SVGIG (reference sequence). DNA for the CDR3: TGTGCCTGGACCCGGGCCTCTGGGCAGTACTTC. Protein sequence: CAWTRASGQYF.

This clonotype was picked up many times. V gene TRBV5-1 combines with J gene TRBJ2-7; 9 bases align to TRBD1. V shed 3 bases, J shed 2 bases, and the junction held 3 bases outside the gene matches. The CDR3 runs 14 residues. From germline, CDR1 is SGHRS and CDR2 YFSETQ. The CDR3 DNA is TGCGCCAGCAGCTCGGGACAGGGCACCTACGAGCAGTACTTC. Residues: CASSSGQGTYEQYF.

V gene TRBV7-8 combines with J gene TRBJ2-6; D ambiguous. CDR3 length equals 14 residues. Trimming took off 7 bases at V and 4 bases at J, with 11 bases between the two ends. Germline values: CDR1 SGHVS, CDR2 FQNEAQ. Written as DNA, the CDR3 is TGTGCCAGCACCGAAGTTGGGGGGGCCAACGTCCTGACTTTC. Its translation is CASTEVGGANVLTF. Full variable domain (outside the CDR3, taken from reference TRBV7-8 and TRBJ2-6): GAGVSQSPRYKVAKRGQDVALRCDPISGHVSLFWYQQALGQGPEFLTYFQNEAQLDKSGLPSDRFFAERPEGSVSTLKIQRTQQEDSAVYLCASTEVGGANVLTFGAGSRLTVL.

This clonotype was picked up a small number of times. This chain links TRBV12-3 or TRBV12-4 with TRBJ2-7; D is ambiguous. This CDR3 region has 13 residues. The ends were cut back, 1 base at V and 4 bases at J, with 8 bases in the middle. CDR3 amino acids: CASSLGYQYEQYF. In DNA, the CDR3 is TGTGCCAGCAGTTTAGGGTACCAGTACGAGCAGTACTTC.

The chain is built from TRBV5-5 and TRBJ2-5; D might be TRBD1 (6 bases). V dropped 3 bases and J dropped 5 bases, with 14 bases sitting between them. The CDR3 covers 14 residues. The germline V gene encodes CDR1 SGHKS and CDR2 YYEKEE (reference sequence). The CDR3 coding sequence is TGTGCCAGCAGCTCGACAGGCCTAAGGGAGACCCAGTACTTC. Translating it yields CASSSTGLRETQYF.

A few counts support this clonotype. The chain links TRBV7-8 to TRBJ2-7, with 12 nucleotides matching TRBD2. The CDR3 totals 16 residues. The V gene end was trimmed by 5 bases and the J gene end by 3 bases; junction bases not matched to a gene: 8. CDR1 and CDR2 from the germline V gene are SGHVS and FQNEAQ. The CDR3 region is CASSQRLAGAVYEQYF. In DNA, the CDR3 is TGTGCCAGCAGCCAGCGACTAGCGGGAGCCGTCTACGAGCAGTACTTC.

This rearrangement joins TRBV7-2 to TRBJ2-1, with 7 nucleotides matching TRBD2. V lost 3 bases and J lost 6; bases outside the gene matches: 5. CDR1 SGHTA and CDR2 FQGNSA come from the germline V gene. The CDR3 length is 14 residues. CDR3 DNA sequence: TGTGCCAGCAGCTTTATGGGCGGGGGCAATGAGCAGTTCTTC. It specifies CASSFMGGGNEQFF.